This T cell receptor (beta chain) was obtained from a study of blood T cell repertoires in COVID-19. Study-level background: T cells, B-cell-depleted T cells, or PBMCs provided the cDNA or gDNA that served as material.

Source study methods: Using reference gene primer amplification, nucleated cell counts were estimated. Some clones are missing from TCRdb's copy, which holds only in-frame ones; the method was immunoSEQ multiplex PCR. D and trimming were read from the DNA, whereas the V and J calls and clone size are those reported in that table. The sample lists 200,000 or so clones; over 70% were seen once. The TCR comes from a man in his sixties with active or convalescent COVID-19. What was sequenced was peripheral blood.

The CDR3 reads CATSDLGQGRWGEQFF. For the CDR3, the DNA is TGTGCCACCAGTGATTTGGGACAGGGACGGTGGGGTGAGCAGTTCTTC. The J gene is TRBJ2-1, the V gene TRBV24-1; 8 bases fit TRBD1. The germline V gene has CDR1 KGHDR and CDR2 SFDVKD. This CDR3 is built from 16 residues. V lost 0 bases, J lost 9 bases, and 9 bases stayed unmatched.